Each of the 21 T cell receptor beta chains below was sequenced from the same sample in a study of T-cell reconstitution after alpha-beta-depleted transplantation in children. Construction of the TCRbeta library involved unique molecular identifiers. TCRdb re-analysed the PCR reads in MiXCR, keeping a single row per CDR3 protein. The sample consists of some 200,000 distinct CDR3 sequences, 8% to 10% of them appearing once. This sample comprised PBMCs from the stem cell graft donor, obtained from the stem cell graft. These receptors all stem from a human donor who donated a stem cell graft to a child with acute lymphoblastic leukemia.

The gene calls are TRBV19 and TRBJ2-7; 8 bases match TRBD1. V shed 10 bases and J 5 bases; nucleotides not matched to a gene: 13. CDR3 length: 14 amino acids. CDR1 and CDR2 from the germline V gene are LNHDA and SQIVND (reference sequence). In DNA, the CDR3 is TGTGCCACCGCTTACCAGGGGGCATCGGACGAGCAGTACTTC. This translates into CATAYQGASDEQYF.

For the CDR3, the DNA is TGCGCCAGCAGCTTGACAAACAGTTATAATTCACCCCTCCACTTT. This gives the protein CASSLTNSYNSPLHF. The chain joins TRBV5-1 to TRBJ1-6; D gene ambiguous. V was trimmed by 1 base and J by 4 bases, leaving 9 bases between them. Germline V gene lookup returns CDR1 SGHRS and CDR2 YFSETQ. The CDR3 loop spans 15 amino acids.

This chain links TRBV14 with TRBJ2-7; D gene uncertain. Trimming shortened V by 1 base and J by 6 bases, and 10 bases separated the two germline ends. Germline V CDR1 and CDR2: SGHDN, FVKESK. The CDR3 spans 13 residues. Here the CDR3 reads CASSQVAVREQYF. CDR3 bases: TGTGCCAGCAGCCAAGTTGCGGTCCGCGAGCAGTACTTC.

Concerning this clonotype itself: An end of the junction differs from the germline gene, which may be a read error. CDR3 amino acids: CASSLNRVGNEQSF. The DNA of the CDR3 is TGCGCCAGCAGCTTAAACAGGGTGGGCAATGAGCAGTCCTTC. The chain combines TRBV5-1 with TRBJ2-1; D is possibly TRBD1 (6 bases). The CDR3 has 14 residues. Germline V lookup: CDR1 SGHRS, CDR2 YFSETQ.

This clonotype turned up a few times. The rearrangement links TRBV12-3 or TRBV12-4 to TRBJ2-7; 10 bases are shared with TRBD1. The CDR3 is made up of 15 amino acids. The trim removed 5 bases at V and 0 bases at J, leaving 4 bases unmatched. Here the CDR3 reads CASSPRTGGSYEQYF. The CDR3, as DNA: TGTGCCAGCAGTCCCCGGACAGGGGGCTCCTACGAGCAGTACTTC.

This clonotype was found a few times. The gene calls are TRBV30 and TRBJ1-6; D unclear. The V gene's germline CDR1 is GTSNPN and CDR2 SVGIG (reference sequence). The V and J ends lost 0 bases and 7 bases respectively, with 10 bases between them. The CDR3 consists of 14 residues. This CDR3 is CAWSVVGSNSPLHF. CDR3 in DNA: TGTGCCTGGAGTGTAGTAGGGTCGAATTCACCCCTCCACTTT.

This clonotype appeared a few times. The rearrangement joins TRBV27 to TRBJ1-1; 7 nucleotides line up with TRBD1. The CDR3 sequence is 13 residues long. V lost 8 bases, J lost 6 bases, and 9 bases stayed unmatched. Germline V gene data show CDR1 as MNHEY and CDR2 as SMNVEV (reference sequence). The CDR3 is CASPRQGRAEAFF. The CDR3 DNA sequence: TGTGCCAGCCCTCGACAGGGTAGAGCTGAAGCTTTCTTT.

CDR3 DNA: TGTGCCAGCAGCAGGGAGATTTTTAGCACAGATACGCAGTATTTT. Protein sequence: CASSREIFSTDTQYF. This chain joins TRBV7-8 and TRBJ2-3; possibly TRBD2 for D (5 bases). CDR3 size: 15 residues. Germline V gene data show CDR1 as SGHVS and CDR2 as FQNEAQ. V lost 5 bases to trimming and J lost 0 bases, with 12 bases between them.

There are a few counts of this clonotype. The chain uses TRBV12-3 or TRBV12-4 and TRBJ2-2, with D maybe TRBD1 (5 bases). With 4 bases removed from V and 4 bases from J, the gap between germline ends came to 10 bases. The CDR3 loop spans 14 amino acids. CDR3 in amino acids: CASSSRQGTGELFF. Written as DNA, the CDR3 is TGTGCCAGCAGTTCCCGCCAGGGCACCGGGGAGCTGTTTTTT.

This clonotype was observed a few times. DNA of the CDR3: TGTGCCAGCAGCTTAGGCCCCCAGGAGCAGTACTTC. Its translation is CASSLGPQEQYF. This chain connects TRBV7-8 to TRBJ2-7, with D hard to call. CDR1 is SGHVS, CDR2 FQNEAQ, per germline. The CDR3 contains 12 residues. V was trimmed by 1 base and J by 7 bases, leaving 8 bases between them.

The table lists this clonotype with many counts. The rearrangement uses TRBV20-1 and TRBJ1-5; 7 bases match TRBD1. The CDR3 is 13 amino acids. Germline loops: CDR1 DFQATT, CDR2 SNEGSKA (reference sequence). With 3 bases clipped from V and 8 bases from J, the junction kept 7 bases outside the gene matches. CDR3 in amino acids: CSASLQGGEPQHF. The CDR3 coding sequence is TGCAGTGCTAGTTTGCAGGGGGGCGAGCCCCAGCATTTT.

This chain joins TRBV11-2 and TRBJ2-7, with 10 bases identical to TRBD1. Germline CDR1 is SGHAT and CDR2 is FQNNGV. J gave up 6 bases and V 6 bases, and 5 bases lay outside the gene matches. The CDR3 covers 13 residues. In DNA, the CDR3 is TGTGCCAGCAGAAGGACAGGGGGGTCCGAGCAGTACTTC. Encoded protein: CASRRTGGSEQYF.

This clonotype showed up many times. The V and J genes are TRBV5-1 and TRBJ1-2; the D is unclear. V gave up 4 bases and J gave up 0 bases, with 13 bases separating them. The CDR3 runs 15 residues. The germline V gene has CDR1 SGHRS and CDR2 YFSETQ. CDR3 coding DNA: TGCGCCAGCAGCCGGAATGGGCGTTCTAACTATGGCTACACCTTC. Its translation is CASSRNGRSNYGYTF.

The chain carries TRBV10-3 and TRBJ2-1, with D perhaps TRBD2 (6 bases). This CDR3 is built from 15 residues. Germline CDR1 reads ENHRY; CDR2 reads SYGVKD. V was pared by 6 bases and J by 6 bases, with 18 bases between. CDR3 sequence (DNA): TGTGCCATCAGCCCCCGGGACTCCACAATCAATGAGCAGTTCTTC. Protein sequence: CAISPRDSTINEQFF.

The J gene is TRBJ1-1, the V gene TRBV18; D call uncertain. The CDR3 loop spans 19 amino acids. Germline V CDR1 and CDR2: KGHSH, LQKENI. Trimming took off 3 bases at V and 5 bases at J, with 28 bases between the two ends. The CDR3 coding sequence is TGTGCCAGCTCACCTAGAGGCTCCAACCACCCCCGGGTGGAGACTGAAGCTTTCTTT. Translation: CASSPRGSNHPRVETEAFF.

Many counts were recorded for this clonotype. The V and J genes are TRBV7-2 and TRBJ1-1; the D gene is possibly TRBD1 (5 bases). This CDR3 is built from 11 residues. The V end was cut by 6 bases, the J end by 6 bases, with 8 bases between. Germline values: CDR1 SGHTA, CDR2 FQGNSA. The CDR3 sequence is CASSQGPEAFF. The CDR3 DNA reads as TGTGCCAGCAGTCAGGGCCCTGAAGCTTTCTTT. Full variable domain (missing parts from reference TRBV7-2 and TRBJ1-1): GAGVSQSPSNKVTEKGKDVELRCDPISGHTALYWYRQSLGQGLEFLIYFQGNSAPDKSGLPSDRFSAERTGGSVSTLTIQRTQQEDSAVYLCASSQGPEAFFGQGTRLTVV.

V is TRBV11-2 and J is TRBJ1-1; D is unresolved. Germline lookup yields CDR1 SGHAT and CDR2 FQNNGV. Trimming pared 3 bases from V and 4 bases from J, leaving 15 bases between. The CDR3 sequence is 15 residues long. The CDR3 sequence: CASSLEGSAGTEAFF. The CDR3 bases are TGTGCCAGCAGCTTGGAAGGTAGCGCGGGCACTGAAGCTTTCTTT.

V gene TRBV10-3 combines with J gene TRBJ2-7, with D maybe TRBD2 (6 bases). Germline lookup yields CDR1 ENHRY and CDR2 SYGVKD. V shed 6 bases and J shed 0 bases, with 12 bases lying between them. CDR3 length equals 14 residues. CDR3 bases: TGTGCCATCAGGCGGGACCAGAGCTCCTACGAGCAGTACTTC. Its translation: CAIRRDQSSYEQYF.

This clonotype has at least ten counts. V and J are TRBV6-5 and TRBJ1-1; the match to TRBD1 covers 7 bases. Trimming cost V 2 bases and J 0 bases; bases outside gene matches: 3. Germline values: CDR1 MNHEY, CDR2 SVGAGI. The CDR3 runs to 15 residues. The CDR3 spells CASSYRGQMNTEAFF. In DNA, the CDR3 is TGTGCCAGCAGTTACCGGGGACAGATGAACACTGAAGCTTTCTTT.

This chain joins TRBV5-1 and TRBJ2-1, with 7 bases aligning to TRBD1. CDR1 and CDR2 from the germline V gene are SGHRS and YFSETQ. The CDR3 has 15 amino acids. V shed 6 bases, J shed 0 bases, and the junction held 6 bases outside the gene matches. The CDR3 sequence is CASMLQGSSYNEQFF. The CDR3 DNA reads TGCGCCAGCATGCTACAGGGGAGCTCCTACAATGAGCAGTTCTTC.

This clonotype was seen repeatedly, ten times or more. CDR3 region: CASSFGREETQYF. CDR3 sequence (DNA): TGTGCCAGCAGCTTCGGACGAGAAGAGACCCAGTACTTC. The genes are TRBV7-2 and TRBJ2-5, with D unresolved. Germline V lookup: CDR1 SGHTA, CDR2 FQGNSA. The V gene lost 3 bases and the J gene lost 3 bases, with 8 bases spanning the gap. This CDR3 spans 13 amino acids.